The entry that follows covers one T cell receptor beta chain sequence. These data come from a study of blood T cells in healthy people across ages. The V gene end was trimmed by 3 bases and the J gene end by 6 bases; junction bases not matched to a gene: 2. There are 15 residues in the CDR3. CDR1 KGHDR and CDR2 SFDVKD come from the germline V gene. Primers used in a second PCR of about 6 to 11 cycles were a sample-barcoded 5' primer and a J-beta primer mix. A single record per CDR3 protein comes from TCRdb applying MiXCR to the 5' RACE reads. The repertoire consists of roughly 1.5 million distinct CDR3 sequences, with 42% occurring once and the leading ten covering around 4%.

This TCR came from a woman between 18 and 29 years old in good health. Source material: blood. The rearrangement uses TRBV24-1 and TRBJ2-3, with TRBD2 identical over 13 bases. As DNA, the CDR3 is TGTGCCACCAGTGATCGGACTAGCGGGAGTGATACGCAGTATTTT. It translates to CATSDRTSGSDTQYF.